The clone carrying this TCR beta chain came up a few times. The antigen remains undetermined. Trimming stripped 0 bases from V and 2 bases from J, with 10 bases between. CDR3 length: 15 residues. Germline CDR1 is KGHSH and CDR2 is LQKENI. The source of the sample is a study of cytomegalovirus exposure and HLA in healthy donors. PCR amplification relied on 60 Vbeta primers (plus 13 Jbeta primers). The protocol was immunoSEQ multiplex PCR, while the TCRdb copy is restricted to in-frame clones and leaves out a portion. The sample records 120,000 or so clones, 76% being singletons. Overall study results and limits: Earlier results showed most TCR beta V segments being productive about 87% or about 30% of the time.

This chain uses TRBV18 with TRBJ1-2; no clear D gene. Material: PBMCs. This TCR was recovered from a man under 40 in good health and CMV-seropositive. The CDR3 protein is CASSPPPGDNYGYTF. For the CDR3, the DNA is TGTGCCAGCTCACCACCGCCGGGTGACAACTATGGCTACACCTTC.